The 2 T cell receptor beta chains presented below share a single source sample, sequenced in a study of OX40 agonist ivuxolimab in advanced cancers. TCRdb keeps only in-frame clones here, not all; method: immunoSEQ multiplex PCR. Of over 10,000 clones in the sample, 80% to 90% were seen once. This specimen was CD4+ or CD8+ T cells sorted from blood, taken in a trial of the OX40 agonist ivuxolimab. The receptors come from an adult with an advanced solid tumor such as melanoma, head and neck, liver or kidney cancer.

This chain links TRBV30 with TRBJ2-1; D possibly corresponds to TRBD1 (6 bases). The V and J ends lost 7 bases and 4 bases respectively, with 14 bases between them. From germline, CDR1 is GTSNPN and CDR2 SVGIG (reference sequence). The CDR3 has 13 residues. This CDR3 is CAFDRTGYNEQFF. CDR3 DNA sequence: TGTGCCTTTGACAGGACGGGGTACAATGAGCAGTTCTTC.

The chain has TRBV7-8 and TRBJ2-7; D perhaps matches TRBD2 (5 bases). Trimming left V 5 bases short and J 2 bases short, with 22 bases between. The CDR3 has 17 residues. CDR1 is SGHVS and CDR2 is FQNEAQ in the germline V gene. The CDR3 nucleotides are TGTGCCAGCAGCCCTCATGACTGGACTGACTATACCTACGAGCAGTACTTC. It is translated as CASSPHDWTDYTYEQYF.